This is a list of T cell receptor beta chains from one sample in a study of blood T cell repertoires in COVID-19. TCRdb's table, derived via immunoSEQ multiplex PCR, lists solely in-frame clones and lacks some. The sample includes about 160,000 clones, 65% to 85% seen only once; the top ten take roughly 6%. Sequencing was done on a sample of PBMCs or T cells enriched from blood (not recorded which). The receptor source for this set is a man aged 35-49 years who had recovered from COVID-19. The CDR3 runs from the conserved cysteine through the conserved F or W. Fields, in order: clone size, CDR3 length, V gene, J gene, D gene, CDR3 protein, CDR3 DNA. D genes are given only for firm matches. Not all rows give a size; the values are once, few, many and, for expanded clones, a class.

abundance: NA
len: 16
v_gene: TRBV12-5
j_gene: TRBJ2-2
d_gene: NA
CDR3aa: CASGLVLGRETGELFF
CDR3nt: TGTGCTAGTGGTTTGGTACTTGGAAGGGAGACCGGGGAGCTGTTTTTT

abundance: NA
len: 15
v_gene: TRBV6-1
j_gene: TRBJ2-1
d_gene: NA
CDR3aa: CASSEGPDSYNEQFF
CDR3nt: TGTGCCAGCAGTGAGGGGCCGGATTCCTACAATGAGCAGTTCTTC

abundance: NA
len: 16
v_gene: TRBV11-2
j_gene: TRBJ1-5
d_gene: TRBD1
CDR3aa: CASSLGTGAGNQPQHF
CDR3nt: TGTGCCAGCAGCCTCGGGACAGGGGCAGGGAATCAGCCCCAGCATTTT

abundance: NA
len: 14
v_gene: TRBV7-3
j_gene: TRBJ2-5
d_gene: TRBD2
CDR3aa: CASSRAGGMETQYF
CDR3nt: TGTGCCAGCAGCCGTGCGGGGGGGATGGAGACCCAGTACTTC

abundance: NA
len: 14
v_gene: TRBV5-1
j_gene: TRBJ1-4
d_gene: TRBD1
CDR3aa: CASRPGQGREKLFF
CDR3nt: TGCGCCAGCAGGCCGGGACAGGGCCGGGAAAAACTGTTTTTT

abundance: NA
len: 15
v_gene: TRBV6-5
j_gene: TRBJ1-4
d_gene: TRBD1
CDR3aa: CASSYDGTGNEKLFF
CDR3nt: TGTGCCAGCAGTTACGACGGGACAGGGAATGAAAAACTGTTTTTT

abundance: NA
len: 15
v_gene: TRBV2
j_gene: TRBJ1-3
d_gene: TRBD1
CDR3aa: CASTGTAPSGNTIYF
CDR3nt: TGTGCCAGCACAGGGACAGCTCCCTCTGGAAACACCATATATTTT

abundance: NA
len: 14
v_gene: TRBV2
j_gene: TRBJ1-4
d_gene: TRBD1
CDR3aa: CASRQGPSGEKLFF
CDR3nt: TGTGCCAGTAGACAGGGGCCATCGGGTGAAAAACTGTTTTTT

abundance: NA
len: 16
v_gene: TRBV30
j_gene: TRBJ2-1
d_gene: TRBD2
CDR3aa: CAWAGRGGSSYNEQFF
CDR3nt: TGTGCCTGGGCAGGACGGGGGGGGAGCTCCTACAATGAGCAGTTCTTC

abundance: NA
len: 13
v_gene: TRBV5-1
j_gene: TRBJ1-1
d_gene: NA
CDR3aa: CASSLEQKVEAFF
CDR3nt: TGCGCCAGCAGCTTGGAACAGAAGGTTGAAGCTTTCTTT

abundance: NA
len: 13
v_gene: TRBV5-4
j_gene: TRBJ1-4
d_gene: TRBD1
CDR3aa: CASSGQGNEKLFF
CDR3nt: TGTGCCAGCTCGGGACAGGGTAATGAAAAACTGTTTTTT

abundance: NA
len: 15
v_gene: TRBV7-3
j_gene: TRBJ1-6
d_gene: NA
CDR3aa: CASSLRPAYNSPLHF
CDR3nt: TGTGCCAGCAGCTTAAGGCCAGCCTATAATTCACCCCTCCACTTT

abundance: NA
len: 12
v_gene: TRBV19
j_gene: TRBJ1-5
d_gene: NA
CDR3aa: CASSRGEQPQHF
CDR3nt: TGTGCCAGTAGTCGGGGAGAGCAGCCCCAGCATTTT

abundance: once
len: 12
v_gene: TRBV5-1
j_gene: TRBJ2-1
d_gene: NA
CDR3aa: CASRSGYNEQFF
CDR3nt: TGCGCCAGCAGGAGCGGGTACAATGAGCAGTTCTTC

abundance: NA
len: 13
v_gene: TRBV30
j_gene: TRBJ1-1
d_gene: NA
CDR3aa: CAWKAGMNTEAFF
CDR3nt: TGTGCCTGGAAGGCAGGGATGAACACTGAAGCTTTCTTT

abundance: NA
len: 14
v_gene: TRBV6-5
j_gene: TRBJ1-2
d_gene: TRBD1
CDR3aa: CASSPGGFGDGYTF
CDR3nt: TGTGCCAGCAGCCCAGGGGGCTTCGGGGATGGCTACACCTTC

abundance: NA
len: 13
v_gene: TRBV9
j_gene: TRBJ2-5
d_gene: NA
CDR3aa: CASSGRGVETQYF
CDR3nt: TGTGCCAGCAGCGGCAGGGGAGTGGAGACCCAGTACTTC

abundance: NA
len: 16
v_gene: TRBV19
j_gene: TRBJ1-3
d_gene: NA
CDR3aa: CASSIQVAGSGNTIYF
CDR3nt: TGTGCCAGTAGTATCCAGGTCGCAGGGTCCGGAAACACCATATATTTT

abundance: NA
len: 15
v_gene: TRBV5-6
j_gene: TRBJ1-6
d_gene: NA
CDR3aa: CASSLFDPGNSPLHF
CDR3nt: TGTGCCAGCAGCTTGTTCGACCCAGGGAATTCACCCCTCCACTTT

abundance: NA
len: 14
v_gene: TRBV7-9
j_gene: TRBJ1-6
d_gene: NA
CDR3aa: CATEVAGQGSPLHF
CDR3nt: TGTGCCACCGAGGTCGCAGGGCAAGGTTCACCCCTCCACTTT

abundance: NA
len: 15
v_gene: TRBV9
j_gene: TRBJ1-2
d_gene: TRBD1
CDR3aa: CASSVEPTGLYGYTF
CDR3nt: TGTGCCAGCAGCGTAGAGCCGACAGGGCTCTATGGCTACACCTTC

abundance: few
len: 18
v_gene: TRBV3-1/TRBV3-2
j_gene: TRBJ1-1
d_gene: TRBD1
CDR3aa: CASRPTGATRLGNTEAFF
CDR3nt: TGTGCCAGTCGCCCGACAGGGGCCACTAGACTTGGGAACACTGAAGCTTTCTTT

abundance: NA
len: 16
v_gene: TRBV30
j_gene: TRBJ2-1
d_gene: TRBD2
CDR3aa: CAWIAGGFDGVGEQFF
CDR3nt: TGTGCCTGGATAGCGGGGGGATTCGATGGGGTCGGTGAGCAGTTCTTC

abundance: NA
len: 12
v_gene: TRBV6-1
j_gene: TRBJ2-3
d_gene: NA
CDR3aa: CASSENRDTQYF
CDR3nt: TGTGCCAGCAGTGAGAATAGAGATACGCAGTATTTT

abundance: NA
len: 16
v_gene: TRBV5-1
j_gene: TRBJ2-6
d_gene: NA
CDR3aa: CASSASGSGGANVLTF
CDR3nt: TGCGCCAGCAGCGCGTCGGGATCCGGGGGGGCCAACGTCCTGACTTTC

abundance: NA
len: 11
v_gene: TRBV24-1
j_gene: TRBJ2-1
d_gene: NA
CDR3aa: CATSLASEQFF
CDR3nt: TGTGCCACCTCGCTAGCGAGTGAGCAGTTCTTC

abundance: NA
len: 14
v_gene: TRBV24-1
j_gene: TRBJ2-1
d_gene: TRBD2
CDR3aa: CATSDRLAVNEQFF
CDR3nt: TGTGCCACCAGTGATAGGCTAGCGGTCAATGAGCAGTTCTTC

abundance: few
len: 17
v_gene: TRBV7-6
j_gene: TRBJ2-1
d_gene: TRBD2
CDR3aa: CASSLALAGAAGDEQFF
CDR3nt: TGTGCCAGCAGCTTAGCACTAGCGGGGGCAGCCGGGGATGAGCAGTTCTTC

abundance: NA
len: 15
v_gene: TRBV3-1/TRBV3-2
j_gene: TRBJ1-5
d_gene: TRBD1
CDR3aa: CASSPMQGANQPQHF
CDR3nt: TGTGCCAGCAGCCCTATGCAGGGGGCCAATCAGCCCCAGCATTTT

abundance: NA
len: 16
v_gene: TRBV30
j_gene: TRBJ2-5
d_gene: TRBD2
CDR3aa: CAWRGLRGGPQETQYF
CDR3nt: TGTGCCTGGAGGGGACTACGCGGGGGACCCCAAGAGACCCAGTACTTC

abundance: NA
len: 13
v_gene: TRBV2
j_gene: TRBJ1-2
d_gene: NA
CDR3aa: CASSEAGTDGYTF
CDR3nt: TGTGCCAGCAGTGAAGCCGGGACTGATGGCTACACCTTC

abundance: NA
len: 15
v_gene: TRBV3-1/TRBV3-2
j_gene: TRBJ1-1
d_gene: NA
CDR3aa: CASSFTGERGTEAFF
CDR3nt: TGTGCCAGCAGCTTCACCGGGGAACGAGGGACTGAAGCTTTCTTT

abundance: NA
len: 15
v_gene: TRBV25-1
j_gene: TRBJ2-3
d_gene: TRBD2
CDR3aa: CASSEYTGGVDTQYF
CDR3nt: TGTGCCAGCAGCGAATATACGGGGGGGGTAGATACGCAGTATTTT

abundance: few
len: 16
v_gene: TRBV7-9
j_gene: TRBJ1-4
d_gene: NA
CDR3aa: CASSLTSGGGNEKLFF
CDR3nt: TGTGCCAGCAGCCTGACATCGGGGGGCGGGAATGAAAAACTGTTTTTT

abundance: NA
len: 15
v_gene: TRBV7-9
j_gene: TRBJ2-7
d_gene: TRBD2
CDR3aa: CASSLPGLAFYEQYF
CDR3nt: TGTGCCAGCAGCTTACCGGGACTAGCGTTCTACGAGCAGTACTTC

abundance: once
len: 14
v_gene: TRBV2
j_gene: TRBJ1-3
d_gene: TRBD1
CDR3aa: CASSDGTGRNTIYF
CDR3nt: TGTGCCAGCAGTGATGGGACAGGCCGAAACACCATATATTTT

abundance: NA
len: 13
v_gene: TRBV10-3
j_gene: TRBJ1-1
d_gene: NA
CDR3aa: CAISETDPPEAFF
CDR3nt: TGTGCCATCAGTGAGACAGATCCCCCTGAAGCTTTCTTT

abundance: NA
len: 14
v_gene: TRBV5-4
j_gene: TRBJ1-5
d_gene: NA
CDR3aa: CASSLQGMDQPQHF
CDR3nt: TGTGCCAGCAGCTTGCAGGGAATGGATCAGCCCCAGCATTTT

abundance: NA
len: 16
v_gene: TRBV19
j_gene: TRBJ1-6
d_gene: TRBD1
CDR3aa: CASKDRGPSLGSPLHF
CDR3nt: TGTGCCAGTAAAGACAGGGGGCCCTCTTTGGGTTCACCCCTCCACTTT

abundance: many
len: 14
v_gene: TRBV7-9
j_gene: TRBJ1-1
d_gene: NA
CDR3aa: CASSLLDTNTEAFF
CDR3nt: TGTGCCAGCAGCTTGTTGGACACGAACACTGAAGCTTTCTTT

abundance: few
len: 15
v_gene: TRBV20-1
j_gene: TRBJ2-5
d_gene: TRBD2
CDR3aa: CSASSGGGPQETQYF
CDR3nt: TGCAGTGCTAGTAGCGGGGGGGGACCCCAAGAGACCCAGTACTTC

abundance: NA
len: 15
v_gene: TRBV7-9
j_gene: TRBJ2-7
d_gene: NA
CDR3aa: CASSLANHADYEQYF
CDR3nt: TGTGCCAGCAGCTTAGCCAATCACGCGGACTACGAGCAGTACTTC

abundance: NA
len: 13
v_gene: TRBV27
j_gene: TRBJ1-2
d_gene: NA
CDR3aa: CASRGAEFDGYTF
CDR3nt: TGTGCCAGCAGGGGGGCAGAGTTTGATGGCTACACCTTC

abundance: NA
len: 13
v_gene: TRBV28
j_gene: TRBJ1-1
d_gene: NA
CDR3aa: CASSLKQVRPAFF
CDR3nt: TGTGCCAGCAGTTTAAAGCAGGTCCGACCAGCTTTCTTT

abundance: NA
len: 15
v_gene: TRBV2
j_gene: TRBJ1-4
d_gene: TRBD1
CDR3aa: CASSEDRESYEKLFF
CDR3nt: TGTGCCAGCAGTGAGGACAGGGAGTCCTACGAAAAACTGTTTTTT

abundance: NA
len: 13
v_gene: TRBV5-6
j_gene: TRBJ1-1
d_gene: TRBD1
CDR3aa: CASSPGQVAEAFF
CDR3nt: TGTGCCAGCAGCCCTGGACAGGTCGCTGAAGCTTTCTTT

abundance: NA
len: 16
v_gene: TRBV7-9
j_gene: TRBJ2-6
d_gene: NA
CDR3aa: CASSLPSVSGANVLTF
CDR3nt: TGTGCCAGCAGCTTGCCCTCGGTCTCTGGGGCCAACGTCCTGACTTTC

abundance: NA
len: 14
v_gene: TRBV3-1/TRBV3-2
j_gene: TRBJ2-1
d_gene: NA
CDR3aa: CASSRSTSVNEQFF
CDR3nt: TGTGCCAGCAGCCGTTCTACCTCGGTCAATGAGCAGTTCTTC

abundance: NA
len: 14
v_gene: TRBV19
j_gene: TRBJ2-5
d_gene: TRBD2
CDR3aa: CASSWLAGQETQYF
CDR3nt: TGTGCCAGTAGTTGGCTAGCGGGCCAAGAGACCCAGTACTTC

abundance: NA
len: 16
v_gene: TRBV7-3
j_gene: TRBJ2-5
d_gene: NA
CDR3aa: CASSATGAGYQETQYF
CDR3nt: TGTGCCAGCAGCGCCACTGGGGCAGGGTACCAAGAGACCCAGTACTTC

abundance: NA
len: 13
v_gene: TRBV6-5
j_gene: TRBJ1-2
d_gene: TRBD1
CDR3aa: CASRGTVDYGYTF
CDR3nt: TGTGCCAGCAGGGGGACAGTCGACTATGGCTACACCTTC

abundance: NA
len: 14
v_gene: TRBV6-5
j_gene: TRBJ2-1
d_gene: NA
CDR3aa: CASSQRESTNEQFF
CDR3nt: TGTGCCAGCAGCCAACGGGAATCCACCAATGAGCAGTTCTTC

abundance: NA
len: 12
v_gene: TRBV2
j_gene: TRBJ2-3
d_gene: NA
CDR3aa: CASSVRGDTQYF
CDR3nt: TGTGCCAGCAGTGTGAGGGGGGATACGCAGTATTTT

abundance: NA
len: 17
v_gene: TRBV28
j_gene: TRBJ2-5
d_gene: TRBD1
CDR3aa: CASSFLDTGGGRETQYF
CDR3nt: TGTGCCAGCAGCTTTCTCGATACAGGGGGCGGCCGAGAGACCCAGTACTTC

abundance: NA
len: 15
v_gene: TRBV7-3
j_gene: TRBJ1-2
d_gene: NA
CDR3aa: CASSLNGRANYGYTF
CDR3nt: TGTGCCAGCAGCTTAAACGGCAGGGCTAACTATGGCTACACCTTC

abundance: NA
len: 15
v_gene: TRBV5-4
j_gene: TRBJ1-1
d_gene: NA
CDR3aa: CASSLGGQKVTEAFF
CDR3nt: TGTGCCAGCAGCTTGGGAGGTCAAAAGGTCACTGAAGCTTTCTTT